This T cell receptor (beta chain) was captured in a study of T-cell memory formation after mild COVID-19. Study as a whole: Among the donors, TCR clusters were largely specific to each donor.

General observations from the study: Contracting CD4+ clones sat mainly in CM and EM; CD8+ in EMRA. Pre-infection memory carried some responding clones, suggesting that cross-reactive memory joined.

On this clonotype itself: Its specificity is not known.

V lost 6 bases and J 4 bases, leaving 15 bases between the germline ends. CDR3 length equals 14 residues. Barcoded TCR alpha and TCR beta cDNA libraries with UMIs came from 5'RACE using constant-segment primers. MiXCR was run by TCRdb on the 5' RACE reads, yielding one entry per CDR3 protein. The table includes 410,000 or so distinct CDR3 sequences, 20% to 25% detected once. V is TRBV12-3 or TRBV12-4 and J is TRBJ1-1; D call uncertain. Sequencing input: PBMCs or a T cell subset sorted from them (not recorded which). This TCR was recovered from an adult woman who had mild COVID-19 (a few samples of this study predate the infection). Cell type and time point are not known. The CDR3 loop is CASRLDATGTEAFF. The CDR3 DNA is TGTGCCAGCAGACTGGACGCCACGGGCACTGAAGCTTTCTTT.